A single sample gave rise to the 23 T cell receptor beta chains below, sequenced in a study of long-term antiretroviral therapy in people with HIV. The authors ran the immunoSEQ assay, v3.0, at survey level. The table came from immunoSEQ multiplex PCR; TCRdb's copy has only in-frame clones and leaves some out. The sample includes around 20,000 clones, 76% seen only once; the top ten take approximately 9%. The sequencing used unsorted PBMCs, collected 0.5 years before starting antiretroviral therapy. These TCRs come from a young man with HIV.

The rearrangement joins TRBV7-2 to TRBJ2-7; D may correspond to TRBD1 or TRBD2 (5 bases each). This CDR3 is built from 12 residues. Between the trimmed V and J ends, which lost 5 bases and 7 bases, there was a span of 12 bases. Germline CDR1 reads SGHTA; CDR2 reads FQGNSA. The CDR3: CASSRGRTEQYF. Here the CDR3 DNA reads TGTGCCAGCAGCAGAGGGCGGACAGAGCAGTACTTC.

V gene TRBV6-4 combines with J gene TRBJ2-1; 10 nucleotides match TRBD2. CDR3 size: 15 residues. The V gene's germline CDR1 is MRHNA and CDR2 SNTAGT. With V trimmed by 3 bases and J by 6 bases, 5 bases remained unmatched. CDR3 sequence (DNA): TGTGCCAGCAGTGAGGCTAGCGGGAGTTTCAATGAGCAGTTCTTC. Translation: CASSEASGSFNEQFF.

The rearrangement uses TRBV19 and TRBJ2-2; D is perhaps TRBD2 (5 bases). This CDR3 is 13 amino acids long. The V end lost 9 bases, the J end lost 1 base, and 9 bases lay between the germline ends. CDR1 and CDR2 from the germline V gene are LNHDA and SQIVND (reference sequence). The CDR3 nucleotides read TGTGCCAGCCTTAGCGTGAACACCGGGGAGCTGTTTTTT. Encoded protein: CASLSVNTGELFF.

The J gene is TRBJ2-3, the V gene TRBV9; D unclear. The V gene's germline CDR1 is SGDLS and CDR2 YYNGEE. This CDR3 has 15 amino acids. V lost 0 bases to trimming and J lost 2 bases, with 10 bases between them. The CDR3: CASSVVGRSTDTQYF. CDR3 DNA sequence: TGTGCCAGCAGCGTAGTGGGCCGCTCCACAGATACGCAGTATTTT.

V gene TRBV19 combines with J gene TRBJ1-1; 8 bases are a match to TRBD1. With 4 bases clipped from V and 5 bases from J, the junction kept 12 bases outside the gene matches. The germline gives CDR1 LNHDA, CDR2 SQIVND (reference sequence). This CDR3 comprises 16 residues. Here the CDR3 DNA reads TGTGCCAGTAGTACCCCCTACCGCAGGGGGCGAACTGAAGCTTTCTTT. Protein product: CASSTPYRRGRTEAFF.

The V call is TRBV5-1, the J call TRBJ2-1; 7 bases match TRBD1. The germline V gene encodes CDR1 SGHRS and CDR2 YFSETQ. V lost 0 bases and J lost 4; bases outside the gene matches: 7. This CDR3 spans 16 amino acids. CDR3 in amino acids: CASSLDSRQGYNEQFF. The CDR3, as DNA: TGCGCCAGCAGCTTGGATTCTCGACAGGGATACAATGAGCAGTTCTTC.

Here the CDR3 reads CASSPGTGSYEQYF. In DNA form, the CDR3 reads TGTGCCAGCAGCCCCGGGACAGGGTCCTACGAGCAGTACTTC. V usage is TRBV5-6 and J usage is TRBJ2-7, with 9 positions matching TRBD1. Trimming took 4 bases from V and 1 from J; bases not matched to a gene: 3. Germline-derived CDR1 and CDR2 are SGHDT and YYEEEE. This CDR3 comprises 14 residues.

The table lists this clone with a few counts. The chain joins TRBV30 to TRBJ1-1; TRBD1 matches 7 bases. The CDR3 extends over 13 amino acids. CDR1 is GTSNPN, CDR2 SVGIG, per germline (reference sequence). Trimming cost V 6 bases and J 4 bases; bases outside gene matches: 8. The CDR3 reads CACRADRATEAFF. CDR3 nucleotide sequence: TGTGCCTGTCGTGCTGACAGGGCCACTGAAGCTTTCTTT.

The chain carries TRBV9 and TRBJ1-1; 7 bases fit TRBD1. V lost 3 bases, J lost 0 bases, and 5 bases stayed unmatched. The CDR3 has 15 residues. CDR1 SGDLS and CDR2 YYNGEE come from the germline V gene. CDR3 protein: CASSDGTALNTEAFF. The DNA of the CDR3 is TGTGCCAGCAGCGACGGGACAGCCCTGAACACTGAAGCTTTCTTT.

This chain connects TRBV27 to TRBJ2-7, with D possibly TRBD2 on 6 matching bases. The germline V gene encodes CDR1 MNHEY and CDR2 SMNVEV (reference sequence). This CDR3 comprises 14 residues. V was cut by 5 bases and J by 6 bases, with 17 bases left in between. This CDR3 reads CASSTTTRDREQYF. In DNA form, the CDR3 reads TGTGCCAGCAGTACTACCACGCGGGATCGCGAGCAGTACTTC.

V gene TRBV5-1 combines with J gene TRBJ1-5; D is possibly TRBD1 (6 bases). The CDR3 totals 16 residues. The V and J ends lost 4 bases and 0 bases respectively, with 14 bases between them. Looked up from germline, CDR1 is SGHRS and CDR2 is YFSETQ. This chain's CDR3 is CASSVTGSYSNQPQHF. The CDR3 DNA follows: TGCGCCAGCAGCGTCACAGGGTCTTATAGCAATCAGCCCCAGCATTTT.

The chain joins TRBV7-9 to TRBJ2-2, with a weak D call TRBD1 (6 bases). There are 17 residues in the CDR3. V gave up 9 bases and J gave up 1 base, with 21 bases separating them. Per the germline V gene, CDR1 is SEHNR and CDR2 is FQNEAQ (reference sequence). In nucleotides, the CDR3 is TGTGCCAGAGGGGGATTAGATGGAATAAGGAACACCGGGGAGCTGTTTTTT. Encoded protein: CARGGLDGIRNTGELFF.

The chain recombines TRBV28 with TRBJ2-7, with 7 nucleotides matching TRBD2. The germline CDR1 and CDR2 sequences are MDHEN and SYDVKM. V shed 5 bases, J shed 4 bases, and the junction held 20 bases outside the gene matches. This CDR3 contains 18 residues. The CDR3 bases are TGTGCCAGCAGTCCCCTCCGGGACTACCGGGCGGTTTCGTACGAGCAGTACTTC. Amino acid sequence: CASSPLRDYRAVSYEQYF.

For this clone: Other nucleotide sequences from this sample produce the same CDR3. V usage is TRBV5-6 and J usage is TRBJ1-1, with a tentative D call TRBD1 (6 bases). Deletions cut 4 bases from V and 5 bases from J, with 12 bases between. This CDR3 is 13 amino acids long. Germline CDR1 SGHDT, CDR2 YYEEEE. CDR3 amino acids: CASSPSTGTEAFF. The CDR3 DNA reads as TGTGCCAGCAGCCCGTCAACAGGGACTGAAGCTTTCTTT.

The J gene is TRBJ2-3, the V gene TRBV11-2; 7 positions match TRBD2. CDR1 is SGHAT, CDR2 FQNNGV, per germline. The V segment lost 4 bases and the J segment 6 bases; nucleotides outside the gene matches: 7. The CDR3 covers 14 residues. The CDR3 DNA reads as TGTGCCAGCAGCTCCTGGGAGGGCCCTGATACGCAGTATTTT. As protein: CASSSWEGPDTQYF. Full variable domain (missing parts from reference TRBV11-2 and TRBJ2-3): EAGVAQSPRYKIIEKRQSVAFWCNPISGHATLYWYQQILGQGPKLLIQFQNNGVVDDSQLPKDRFSAERLKGVDSTLKIQPAKLEDSAVYLCASSSWEGPDTQYFGPGTRLTVL.

This clone has just one count. V and J are TRBV5-1 and TRBJ2-7; 7 nucleotides align to TRBD1. Germline lookup yields CDR1 SGHRS and CDR2 YFSETQ. The junction had 3 bases not matched to a gene; V was cut back by 0 bases and J by 3 bases. The CDR3 runs to 14 residues. This chain's CDR3 is CASSLGQGNYEQYF. In DNA, the CDR3 is TGCGCCAGCAGCTTGGGACAGGGAAACTACGAGCAGTACTTC. Combining the CDR3 with reference TRBV5-1 and TRBJ2-7 gives the whole variable domain KAGVTQTPRYLIKTRGQQVTLSCSPISGHRSVSWYQQTPGQGLQFLFEYFSETQRNKGNFPGRFSGRQFSNSRSEMNVSTLELGDSALYLCASSLGQGNYEQYFGPGTRLTVT.

V usage is TRBV7-9 and J usage is TRBJ2-7; weak D call: TRBD2 (6 bases). The germline CDR1 and CDR2 sequences are SEHNR and FQNEAQ (reference sequence). V lost 5 bases, J lost 7 bases, and 15 bases lay in between. This CDR3 is built from 13 residues. CDR3 amino acids: CASSLGGVGEQYF. The CDR3 DNA follows: TGTGCCAGCAGCCTAGGCGGGGTGGGGGAGCAGTACTTC.

This chain links TRBV13 with TRBJ1-1, with D unresolved. The CDR3 length is 13 residues. The V and J ends lost 4 bases and 5 bases respectively, with 11 bases between them. Germline V lookup: CDR1 PRHDT, CDR2 FYEKMQ (reference sequence). CDR3 nucleotide sequence: TGTGCCAGCAGCTCCACGGGGAGTACTGAAGCTTTCTTT. Its protein product is CASSSTGSTEAFF.

The CDR3 reads CSADPIYEQYF. For the CDR3, the DNA is TGCAGTGCTGACCCGATCTACGAGCAGTACTTC. The chain uses TRBV20-1 and TRBJ2-7; D is unclear. The V gene's germline CDR1 is DFQATT and CDR2 SNEGSKA (reference sequence). The V end was cut by 5 bases, the J end by 3 bases, with 8 bases between. The CDR3 runs 11 residues.

The chain uses TRBV5-1 and TRBJ2-7, with D possibly being TRBD2 (6 bases). CDR3 size: 14 residues. V was clipped by 0 bases and J by 3 bases, with 10 bases between them. Per the germline V gene, CDR1 is SGHRS and CDR2 is YFSETQ. CDR3 amino acids: CASSLEGRGYEQYF. The CDR3 region has the DNA TGCGCCAGCAGCTTGGAGGGGCGGGGCTACGAGCAGTACTTC.

This chain uses TRBV6-5 with TRBJ1-2, with 8 bases aligning to TRBD1. CDR3 length: 15 residues. Germline assignment: CDR1 MNHEY and CDR2 SVGAGI. V lost 6 bases to trimming and J lost 3 bases; unmatched junction nucleotides: 9. Written as DNA, the CDR3 is TGTGCCAGCAGCTCACCCAGACAGGGGCACTATGGCTACACCTTC. Amino acids: CASSSPRQGHYGYTF.

The V call is TRBV6-5, the J call TRBJ2-5; D is ambiguous. Trimming removed 5 bases from V and 3 bases from J, with 16 bases in between. Germline V CDR1 and CDR2: MNHEY, SVGAGI. The CDR3 runs 15 residues. The CDR3 here is CASSPLVQVEETQYF. The CDR3 DNA sequence: TGTGCCAGCAGTCCGCTGGTCCAGGTCGAAGAGACCCAGTACTTC.

The sample holds a few counts of this clone. This sequence joins TRBV25-1 and TRBJ1-5; possible D gene TRBD1, 5 bases. V shed 4 bases and J shed 8 bases, with 18 bases lying between them. The CDR3 runs to 15 residues. The germline CDR1 and CDR2 sequences are MGHDK and SYGVNS. The CDR3 spells CASSGGEGEIKPQHF. CDR3 DNA: TGTGCCAGCAGTGGGGGGGAAGGGGAGATCAAGCCCCAGCATTTT.